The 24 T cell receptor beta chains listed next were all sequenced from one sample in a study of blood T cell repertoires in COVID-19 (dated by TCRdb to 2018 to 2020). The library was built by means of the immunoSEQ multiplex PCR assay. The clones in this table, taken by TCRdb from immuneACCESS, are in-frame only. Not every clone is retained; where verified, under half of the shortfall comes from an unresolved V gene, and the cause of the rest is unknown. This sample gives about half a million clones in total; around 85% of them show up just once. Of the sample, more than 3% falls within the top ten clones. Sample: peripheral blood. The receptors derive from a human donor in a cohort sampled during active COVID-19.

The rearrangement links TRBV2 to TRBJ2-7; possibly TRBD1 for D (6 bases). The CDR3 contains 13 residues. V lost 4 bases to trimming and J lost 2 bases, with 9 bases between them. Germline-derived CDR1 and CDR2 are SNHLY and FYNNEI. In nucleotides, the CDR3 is TGTGCCAGCAGTGGACAGGAGACCTACGAGCAGTACTTC. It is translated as CASSGQETYEQYF.

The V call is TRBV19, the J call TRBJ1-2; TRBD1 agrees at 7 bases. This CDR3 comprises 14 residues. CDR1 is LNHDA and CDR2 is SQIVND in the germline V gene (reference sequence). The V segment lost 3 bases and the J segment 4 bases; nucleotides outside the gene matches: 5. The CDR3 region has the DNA TGTGCCAGTAGTATTTACAGGGGAGGCTATGGCTACACCTTC. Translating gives CASSIYRGGYGYTF.

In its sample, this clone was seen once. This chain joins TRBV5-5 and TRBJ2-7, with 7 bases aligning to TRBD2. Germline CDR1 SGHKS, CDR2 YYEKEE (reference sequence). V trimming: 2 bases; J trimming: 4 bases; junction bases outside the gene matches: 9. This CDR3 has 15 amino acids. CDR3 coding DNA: TGTGCCAGCAGCTTTAGTCTAGCGGAAAAATACGAGCAGTACTTC. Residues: CASSFSLAEKYEQYF.

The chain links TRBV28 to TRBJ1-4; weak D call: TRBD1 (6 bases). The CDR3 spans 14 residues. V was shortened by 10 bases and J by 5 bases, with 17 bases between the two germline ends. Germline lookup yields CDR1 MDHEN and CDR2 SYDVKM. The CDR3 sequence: CAIRPGTKNEKLFF. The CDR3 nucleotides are TGTGCCATCCGACCCGGGACAAAGAATGAAAAACTGTTTTTT.

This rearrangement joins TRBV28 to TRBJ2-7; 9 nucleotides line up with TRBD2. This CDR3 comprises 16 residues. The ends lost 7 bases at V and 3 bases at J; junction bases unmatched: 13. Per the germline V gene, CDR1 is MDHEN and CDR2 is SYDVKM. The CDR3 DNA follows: TGTGCCAGCACTAATTTAGGACTAGCGCGTCTCTACGAGCAGTACTTC. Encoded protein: CASTNLGLARLYEQYF.

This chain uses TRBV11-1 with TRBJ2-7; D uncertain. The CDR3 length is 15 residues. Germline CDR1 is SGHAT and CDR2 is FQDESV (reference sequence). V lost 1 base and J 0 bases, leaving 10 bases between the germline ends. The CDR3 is CASSLEARGSYEQYF. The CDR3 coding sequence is TGTGCCAGCAGCTTAGAGGCTAGAGGCTCCTACGAGCAGTACTTC.

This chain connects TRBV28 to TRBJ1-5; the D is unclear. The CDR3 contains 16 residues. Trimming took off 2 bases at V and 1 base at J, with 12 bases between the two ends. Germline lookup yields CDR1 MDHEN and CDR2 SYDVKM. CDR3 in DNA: TGTGCCAGCAGTTTAGCGGTATCGATCAGCAATCAGCCCCAGCATTTT. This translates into CASSLAVSISNQPQHF.

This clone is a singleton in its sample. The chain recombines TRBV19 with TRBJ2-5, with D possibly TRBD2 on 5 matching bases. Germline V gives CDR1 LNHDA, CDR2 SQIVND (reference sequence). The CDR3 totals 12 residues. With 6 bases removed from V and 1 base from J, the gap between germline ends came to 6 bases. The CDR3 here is CASRAGQETQYF. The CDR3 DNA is TGTGCCAGTAGGGCGGGCCAAGAGACCCAGTACTTC.

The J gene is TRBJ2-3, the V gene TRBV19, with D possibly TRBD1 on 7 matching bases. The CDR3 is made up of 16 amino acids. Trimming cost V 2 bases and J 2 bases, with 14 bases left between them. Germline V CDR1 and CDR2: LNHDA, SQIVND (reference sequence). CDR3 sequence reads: CASSIWGDRPTDTQYF. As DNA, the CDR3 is TGTGCCAGTAGTATATGGGGGGACAGACCCACAGATACGCAGTATTTT.

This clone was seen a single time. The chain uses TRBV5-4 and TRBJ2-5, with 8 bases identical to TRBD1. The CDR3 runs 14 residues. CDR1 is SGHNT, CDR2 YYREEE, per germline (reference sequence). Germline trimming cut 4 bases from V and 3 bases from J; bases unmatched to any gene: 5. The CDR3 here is CASSTIQGEETQYF. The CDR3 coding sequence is TGTGCCAGCAGCACGATACAGGGGGAAGAGACCCAGTACTTC.

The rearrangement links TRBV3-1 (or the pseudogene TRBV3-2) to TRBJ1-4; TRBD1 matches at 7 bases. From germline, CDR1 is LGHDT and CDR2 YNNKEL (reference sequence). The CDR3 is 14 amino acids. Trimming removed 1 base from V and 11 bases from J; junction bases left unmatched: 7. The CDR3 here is CASSQVGGRGKLFF. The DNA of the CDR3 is TGTGCCAGCAGCCAAGTAGGAGGCAGGGGGAAACTGTTTTTT.

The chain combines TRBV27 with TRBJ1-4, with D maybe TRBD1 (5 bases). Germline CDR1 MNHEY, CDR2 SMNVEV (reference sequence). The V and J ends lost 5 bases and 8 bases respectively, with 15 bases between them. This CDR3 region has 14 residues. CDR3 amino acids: CASSRWGGREKLFF. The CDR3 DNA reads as TGTGCCAGCAGTCGATGGGGGGGTCGGGAAAAACTGTTTTTT.

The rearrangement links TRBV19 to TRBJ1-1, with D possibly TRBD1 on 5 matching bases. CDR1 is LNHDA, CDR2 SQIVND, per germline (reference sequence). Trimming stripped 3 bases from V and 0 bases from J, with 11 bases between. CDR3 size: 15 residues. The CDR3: CASSMGRFLNTEAFF. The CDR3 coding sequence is TGTGCCAGTAGTATGGGGCGTTTTTTGAACACTGAAGCTTTCTTT.

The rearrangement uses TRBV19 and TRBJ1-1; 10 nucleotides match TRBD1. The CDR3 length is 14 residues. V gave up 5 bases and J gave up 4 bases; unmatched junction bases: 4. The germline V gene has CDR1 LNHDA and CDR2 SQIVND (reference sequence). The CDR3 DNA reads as TGTGCCAGTAGTTCCCGGACAGGGGGCACTGAAGCTTTCTTT. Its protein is CASSSRTGGTEAFF.

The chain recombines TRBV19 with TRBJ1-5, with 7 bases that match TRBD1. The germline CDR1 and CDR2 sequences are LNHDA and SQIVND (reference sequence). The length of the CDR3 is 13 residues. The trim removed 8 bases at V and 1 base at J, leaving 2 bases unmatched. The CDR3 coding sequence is TGTGCCAGTTCACAGGGGAGCAATCAGCCCCAGCATTTT. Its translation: CASSQGSNQPQHF.

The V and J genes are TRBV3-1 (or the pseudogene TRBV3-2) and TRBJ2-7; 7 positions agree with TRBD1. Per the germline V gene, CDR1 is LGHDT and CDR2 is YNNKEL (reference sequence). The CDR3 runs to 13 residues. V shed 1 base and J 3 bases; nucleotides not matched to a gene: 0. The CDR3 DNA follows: TGTGCCAGCAGCCAAGGACAGGGCTACGAGCAGTACTTC. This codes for CASSQGQGYEQYF.

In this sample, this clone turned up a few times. CDR3 residues: CASSLYTGELFF. The CDR3 nucleotides read TGCGCCAGCAGCCTATACACCGGGGAGCTGTTTTTT. The V call is TRBV5-1, the J call TRBJ2-2; D not certain. V lost 4 bases to trimming and J lost 3 bases, with 4 bases between them. Germline assignment: CDR1 SGHRS and CDR2 YFSETQ. This CDR3 comprises 12 residues.

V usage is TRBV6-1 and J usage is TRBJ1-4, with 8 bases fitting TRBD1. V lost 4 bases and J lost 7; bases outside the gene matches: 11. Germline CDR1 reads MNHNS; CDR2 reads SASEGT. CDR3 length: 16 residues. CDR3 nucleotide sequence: TGTGCCAGCAGTGTAAGACTTACAGGGGGGGCTGAAAAACTGTTTTTT. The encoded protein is CASSVRLTGGAEKLFF.

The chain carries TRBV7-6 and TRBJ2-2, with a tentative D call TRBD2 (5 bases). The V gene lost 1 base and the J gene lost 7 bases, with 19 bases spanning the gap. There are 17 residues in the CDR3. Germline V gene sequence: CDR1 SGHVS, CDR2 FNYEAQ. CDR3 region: CASSLVAGWGEGGELFF. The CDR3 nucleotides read TGTGCCAGCAGCTTAGTCGCGGGCTGGGGAGAGGGCGGGGAGCTGTTTTTT.

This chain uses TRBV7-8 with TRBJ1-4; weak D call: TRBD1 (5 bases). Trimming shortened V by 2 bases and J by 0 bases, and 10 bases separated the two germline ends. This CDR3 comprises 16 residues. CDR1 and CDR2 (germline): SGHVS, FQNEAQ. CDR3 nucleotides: TGTGCCAGCAGCTTAATGGCAGGGACAACTAATGAAAAACTGTTTTTT. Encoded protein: CASSLMAGTTNEKLFF. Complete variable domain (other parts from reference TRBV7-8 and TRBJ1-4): GAGVSQSPRYKVAKRGQDVALRCDPISGHVSLFWYQQALGQGPEFLTYFQNEAQLDKSGLPSDRFFAERPEGSVSTLKIQRTQQEDSAVYLCASSLMAGTTNEKLFFGSGTQLSVL.

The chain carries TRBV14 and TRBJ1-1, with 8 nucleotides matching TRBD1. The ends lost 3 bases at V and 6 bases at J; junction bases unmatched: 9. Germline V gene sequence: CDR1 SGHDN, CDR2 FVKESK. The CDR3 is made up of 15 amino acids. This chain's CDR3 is CASSHGQGSSAEAFF. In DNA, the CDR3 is TGTGCCAGCAGCCACGGACAGGGCAGTTCGGCTGAAGCTTTCTTT.

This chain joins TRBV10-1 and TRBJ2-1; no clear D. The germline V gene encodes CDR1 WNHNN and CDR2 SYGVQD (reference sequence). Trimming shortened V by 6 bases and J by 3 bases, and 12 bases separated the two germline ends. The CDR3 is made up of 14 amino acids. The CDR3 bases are TGCGCCAGCAGAATTACTTCACTCTACAATGAGCAGTTCTTC. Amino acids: CASRITSLYNEQFF.

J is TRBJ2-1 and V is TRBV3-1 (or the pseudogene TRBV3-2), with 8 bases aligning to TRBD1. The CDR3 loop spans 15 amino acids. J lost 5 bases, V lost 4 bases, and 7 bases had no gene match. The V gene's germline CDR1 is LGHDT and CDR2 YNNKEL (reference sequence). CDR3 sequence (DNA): TGTGCCAGCAGCCCAGGGACAGGAGGGAACAATGAGCAGTTCTTC. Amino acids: CASSPGTGGNNEQFF.

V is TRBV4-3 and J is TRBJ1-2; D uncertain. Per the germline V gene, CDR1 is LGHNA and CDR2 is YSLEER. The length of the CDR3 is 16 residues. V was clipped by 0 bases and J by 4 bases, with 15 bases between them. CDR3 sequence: CASSQDPTGKSYGYTF. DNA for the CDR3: TGCGCCAGCAGCCAAGATCCAACGGGGAAGAGCTATGGCTACACCTTC.